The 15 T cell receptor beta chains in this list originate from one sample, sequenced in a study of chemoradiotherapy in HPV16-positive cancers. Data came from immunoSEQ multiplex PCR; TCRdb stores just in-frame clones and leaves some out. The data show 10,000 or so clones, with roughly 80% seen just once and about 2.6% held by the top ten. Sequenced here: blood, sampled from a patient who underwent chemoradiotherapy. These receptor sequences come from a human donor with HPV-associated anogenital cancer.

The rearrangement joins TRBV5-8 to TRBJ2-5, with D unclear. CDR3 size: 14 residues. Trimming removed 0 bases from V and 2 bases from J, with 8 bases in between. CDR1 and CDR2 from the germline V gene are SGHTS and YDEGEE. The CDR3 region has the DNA TGTGCCAGCAGCTTGGAACTCATACAAGAGACCCAGTACTTC. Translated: CASSLELIQETQYF.

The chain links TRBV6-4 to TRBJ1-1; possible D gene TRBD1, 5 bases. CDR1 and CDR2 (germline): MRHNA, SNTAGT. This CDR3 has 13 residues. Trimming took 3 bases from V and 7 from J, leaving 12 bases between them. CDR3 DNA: TGTGCCAGCAGTGAACTTCAGGGAGGTGAAGCTTTCTTT. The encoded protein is CASSELQGGEAFF.

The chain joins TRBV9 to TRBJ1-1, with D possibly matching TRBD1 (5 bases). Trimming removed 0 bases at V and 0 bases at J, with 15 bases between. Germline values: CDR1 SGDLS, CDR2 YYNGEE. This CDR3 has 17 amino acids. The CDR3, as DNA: TGTGCCAGCAGCGTAGATCCGGGACGGGGGATGAACACTGAAGCTTTCTTT. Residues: CASSVDPGRGMNTEAFF.

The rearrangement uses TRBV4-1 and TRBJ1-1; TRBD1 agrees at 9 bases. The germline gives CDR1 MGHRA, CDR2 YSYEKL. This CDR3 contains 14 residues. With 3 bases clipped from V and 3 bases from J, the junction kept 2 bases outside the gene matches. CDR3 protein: CASSQGQGDTEAFF. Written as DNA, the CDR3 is TGCGCCAGCAGCCAGGGACAGGGTGACACTGAAGCTTTCTTT.

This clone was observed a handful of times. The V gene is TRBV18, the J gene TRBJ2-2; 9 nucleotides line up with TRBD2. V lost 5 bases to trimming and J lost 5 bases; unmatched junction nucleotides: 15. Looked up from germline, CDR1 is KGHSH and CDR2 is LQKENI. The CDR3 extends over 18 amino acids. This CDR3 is CASSALEGTSSRTGELFF. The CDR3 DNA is TGTGCCAGCTCAGCTCTCGAGGGGACTAGCTCAAGAACCGGGGAGCTGTTTTTT.

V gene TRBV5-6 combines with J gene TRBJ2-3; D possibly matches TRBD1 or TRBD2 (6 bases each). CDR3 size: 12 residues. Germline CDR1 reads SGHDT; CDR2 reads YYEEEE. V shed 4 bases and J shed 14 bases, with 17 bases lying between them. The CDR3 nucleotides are TGTGCCAGCAGCCGGGACTTCCAGGGGCGGTATTTT. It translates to CASSRDFQGRYF.

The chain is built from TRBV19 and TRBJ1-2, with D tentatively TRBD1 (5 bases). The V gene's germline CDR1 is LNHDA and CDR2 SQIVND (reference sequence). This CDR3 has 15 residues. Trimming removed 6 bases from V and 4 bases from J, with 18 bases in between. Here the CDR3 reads CASSDDSGFTYGYTF. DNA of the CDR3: TGTGCCAGTAGCGACGATTCAGGGTTTACCTATGGCTACACCTTC.

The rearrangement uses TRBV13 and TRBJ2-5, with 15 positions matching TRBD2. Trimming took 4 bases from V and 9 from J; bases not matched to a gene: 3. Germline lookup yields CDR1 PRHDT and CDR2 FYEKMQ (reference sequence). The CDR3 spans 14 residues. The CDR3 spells CASSSGLAGGAQYF. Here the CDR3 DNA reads TGTGCCAGCAGCTCGGGACTAGCGGGGGGCGCCCAGTACTTC.

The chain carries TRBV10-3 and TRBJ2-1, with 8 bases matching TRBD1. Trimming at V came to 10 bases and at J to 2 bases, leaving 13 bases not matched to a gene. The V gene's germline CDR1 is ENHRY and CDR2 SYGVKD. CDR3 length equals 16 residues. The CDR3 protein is CATQNADREPYNEQFF. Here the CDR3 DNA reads TGTGCCACTCAAAACGCGGACAGGGAACCCTACAATGAGCAGTTCTTC.

The CDR3 region has the DNA TGTGCCAGCAGCATTTCTAGCGGGGGGGTGGGGAATGAGCAGTTCTTC. It encodes CASSISSGGVGNEQFF. The chain recombines TRBV7-9 with TRBJ2-1; 12 bases are shared with TRBD2. Germline V gene lookup returns CDR1 SEHNR and CDR2 FQNEAQ (reference sequence). V was clipped by 5 bases and J by 7 bases; unmatched bases: 9. The CDR3 runs 16 residues.

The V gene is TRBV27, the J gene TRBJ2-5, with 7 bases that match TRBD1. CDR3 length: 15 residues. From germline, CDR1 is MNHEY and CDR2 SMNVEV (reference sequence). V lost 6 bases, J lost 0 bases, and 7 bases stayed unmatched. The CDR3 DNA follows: TGTGCCAGCAGCCAGACAGGGCTGTACCAAGAGACCCAGTACTTC. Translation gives CASSQTGLYQETQYF.

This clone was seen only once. This CDR3 is CASSLQGPNEKLFF. CDR3 nucleotides: TGTGCCAGCAGCTTACAGGGACCTAATGAAAAACTGTTTTTT. The chain employs TRBV6-5 and TRBJ1-4, with D perhaps matching TRBD1 (6 bases). This CDR3 has 14 residues. V lost 6 bases and J lost 3, with 11 bases in between. The germline V gene encodes CDR1 MNHEY and CDR2 SVGAGI.

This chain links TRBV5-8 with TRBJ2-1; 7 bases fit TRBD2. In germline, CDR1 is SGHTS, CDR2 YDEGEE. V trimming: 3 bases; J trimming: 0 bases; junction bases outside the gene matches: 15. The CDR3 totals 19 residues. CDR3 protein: CASSSWGREAGISYNEQFF. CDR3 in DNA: TGTGCCAGCAGCTCGTGGGGTCGGGAGGCAGGAATCTCCTACAATGAGCAGTTCTTC.

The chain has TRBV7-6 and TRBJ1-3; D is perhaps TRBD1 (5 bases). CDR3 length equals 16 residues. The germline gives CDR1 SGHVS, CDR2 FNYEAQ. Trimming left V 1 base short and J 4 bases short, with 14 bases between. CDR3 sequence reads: CASSLGWTSSGNTIYF. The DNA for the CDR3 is TGTGCCAGCAGCTTAGGTTGGACATCTTCCGGAAACACCATATATTTT. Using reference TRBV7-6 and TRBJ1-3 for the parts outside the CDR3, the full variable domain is GAGVSQSPRYKVTKRGQDVALRCDPISGHVSLYWYRQALGQGPEFLTYFNYEAQQDKSGLPNDRFSAERPEGSISTLTIQRTEQRDSAMYRCASSLGWTSSGNTIYFGEGSWLTVV.

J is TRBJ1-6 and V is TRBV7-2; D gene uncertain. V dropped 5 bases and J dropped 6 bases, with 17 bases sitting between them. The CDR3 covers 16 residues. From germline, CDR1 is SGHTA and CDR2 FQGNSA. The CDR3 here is CASSLYGGQFNSPLHF. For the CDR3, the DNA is TGTGCCAGCAGCCTATACGGTGGGCAGTTTAATTCACCCCTCCACTTT.